These 21 T cell receptor beta chains originate from one sample sequenced in a study of T-cell reconstitution after alpha-beta-depleted transplantation in children. Unique molecular identifiers tagged the TCRbeta library. TCRdb re-derived calls from the PCR reads in MiXCR, one entry per CDR3 protein. Of about 260,000 distinct CDR3 sequences in the sample, around 7.8% were seen once. This sample comprised PBMCs, mostly from graft donor cells, obtained 180 days after TCRalphabeta/CD19-depleted stem cell transplant. These receptors were taken from a male patient younger than 18 who had a stem cell transplant for acute lymphoblastic leukemia, so the T cells may come from the graft donor.

The table lists this clonotype with many counts. The chain employs TRBV7-3 and TRBJ2-7; 8 bases match TRBD2. Germline trimming cut 3 bases from V and 5 bases from J; bases unmatched to any gene: 9. CDR1 is SGHTA, CDR2 FQGTGA, per germline. The CDR3 is 15 residues long. CDR3 bases: TGTGCCAGCAGCTTCCGGGGGGGCCAGGGCGACGAGCAGTACTTC. This codes for CASSFRGGQGDEQYF.

This clonotype was counted ten times or more. The chain combines TRBV7-2 with TRBJ2-3; the D gene is possibly TRBD2 (6 bases). Germline V gene lookup returns CDR1 SGHTA and CDR2 FQGNSA. CDR3 length: 16 residues. V gave up 1 base and J gave up 0 bases, with 11 bases separating them. The CDR3 DNA is TGTGCCAGCAGCTTAGGTTGGGGGGTGAGCACAGATACGCAGTATTTT. This codes for CASSLGWGVSTDTQYF.

This clonotype was detected many times. The chain employs TRBV7-2 and TRBJ2-5; no clear D gene. Germline CDR1 is SGHTA and CDR2 is FQGNSA. The CDR3 is made up of 13 amino acids. V was trimmed by 3 bases and J by 5 bases, leaving 10 bases between them. CDR3 amino acids: CASSFGLTETQYF. The DNA of the CDR3 is TGTGCCAGCAGCTTTGGGCTTACCGAGACCCAGTACTTC.

This clonotype came up many times. This chain connects TRBV6-1 to TRBJ2-5; D gene unclear. Between the trimmed V and J ends, which lost 8 bases and 4 bases, there was a span of 17 bases. The CDR3 contains 14 residues. Per the germline V gene, CDR1 is MNHNS and CDR2 is SASEGT. The DNA for the CDR3 is TGTGCCAGCGAACCGGGCCCTTCTGGAGAGACCCAGTACTTC. It is translated as CASEPGPSGETQYF.

This clonotype was found a few times. The chain uses TRBV27 and TRBJ2-6, with a tentative D call TRBD2 (6 bases). The CDR3 contains 13 residues. Germline V gene sequence: CDR1 MNHEY, CDR2 SMNVEV (reference sequence). V lost 5 bases and J lost 4, with 6 bases in between. This chain's CDR3 is CASSAGGANVLTF. DNA for the CDR3: TGTGCCAGCAGTGCGGGAGGGGCCAACGTCCTGACTTTC.

This clonotype was recorded at least ten times. V is TRBV28 and J is TRBJ2-7, with D maybe TRBD1 (6 bases). Per the germline V gene, CDR1 is MDHEN and CDR2 is SYDVKM. The CDR3 loop spans 14 amino acids. Trimming removed 0 bases at V and 3 bases at J, with 9 bases between. CDR3 protein: CASSLWGHLYEQYF. Here the CDR3 DNA reads TGTGCCAGCAGTTTATGGGGACATCTCTACGAGCAGTACTTC.

Many counts were recorded for this clonotype. This chain links TRBV11-2 with TRBJ2-5, with D perhaps TRBD1 (7 bases). The germline CDR1 and CDR2 sequences are SGHAT and FQNNGV. The CDR3 is made up of 19 amino acids. V was clipped by 4 bases and J by 4 bases, with 28 bases between them. CDR3 residues: CASSSTYTGDFWGGETQYF. CDR3 DNA sequence: TGTGCCAGCAGCTCTACCTACACAGGGGACTTTTGGGGCGGAGAGACCCAGTACTTC.

This clonotype appeared many times. DNA for the CDR3: TGTGCCAGCAGTTTTCCTAGCCAAGAGACCCAGTACTTC. Amino acids: CASSFPSQETQYF. This chain uses TRBV28 with TRBJ2-5; the D is unclear. Trimming left V 3 bases short and J 1 base short, with 6 bases between. This CDR3 region has 13 residues. The V gene's germline CDR1 is MDHEN and CDR2 SYDVKM.

The gene calls are TRBV18 and TRBJ2-7; maybe TRBD2 (6 bases). The CDR3 runs 14 residues. In germline, CDR1 is KGHSH, CDR2 LQKENI. V was trimmed by 2 bases and J by 4 bases, leaving 12 bases between them. CDR3 in amino acids: CASSPIAGYYEQYF. The CDR3 coding sequence is TGTGCCAGCTCACCAATCGCGGGATATTACGAGCAGTACTTC.

Comment on this clonotype: A read error is possible here, since a much larger clone lies one base away. The V call is TRBV7-8, the J call TRBJ2-7, with D possibly matching TRBD1 (6 bases). Germline-derived CDR1 and CDR2 are SGHVS and FQNEAQ. The CDR3 contains 14 residues. The CDR3 sequence is CAISLRDNPYEQYF. The CDR3 DNA follows: TGTGCCATCAGCCTCCGGGACAACCCCTACGAGCAGTACTTC.

This clonotype was observed many times. The chain joins TRBV4-2 to TRBJ2-2; the match to TRBD1 covers 7 bases. This CDR3 has 17 residues. The germline CDR1 and CDR2 sequences are LGHNA and YNFKEQ. V gave up 3 bases and J gave up 0 bases; unmatched junction bases: 7. Here the CDR3 reads CASSHLGTAPNTGELFF. The CDR3 DNA sequence: TGTGCCAGCAGCCACCTCGGGACAGCCCCGAACACCGGGGAGCTGTTTTTT.

In its sample, this clonotype was seen many times. The chain combines TRBV5-5 with TRBJ2-3, with TRBD1 identical over 7 bases. Germline V CDR1 and CDR2: SGHKS, YYEKEE (reference sequence). With 3 bases clipped from V and 2 bases from J, the junction kept 3 bases outside the gene matches. This CDR3 region has 14 residues. Here the CDR3 DNA reads TGTGCCAGCAGCTGGGGACAGCTCACAGATACGCAGTATTTT. Protein product: CASSWGQLTDTQYF.

This clonotype was picked up a small number of times. The V gene is TRBV4-3, the J gene TRBJ2-1; unclear D gene. The CDR3 has 18 amino acids. Trimming shortened V by 0 bases and J by 0 bases, and 15 bases separated the two germline ends. The V gene's germline CDR1 is LGHNA and CDR2 YSLEER. The CDR3 is CASSQDRGLSVSYNEQFF. The CDR3 coding sequence is TGCGCCAGCAGCCAAGATAGAGGTTTGTCTGTCTCCTACAATGAGCAGTTCTTC.

In this sample, this clonotype turned up many times. The J gene is TRBJ1-6, the V gene TRBV7-9; 7 bases align to TRBD1. Germline values: CDR1 SEHNR, CDR2 FQNEAQ (reference sequence). This CDR3 has 16 residues. J gave up 9 bases and V 0 bases, and 8 bases lay outside the gene matches. The CDR3 nucleotides read TGTGCCAGCAGCTTAGCGCGGACAGGTTGGGGTTCACCCCTCCACTTT. Translation gives CASSLARTGWGSPLHF.

This clonotype was counted many times. The chain is built from TRBV20-1 and TRBJ2-3; the D gene is possibly TRBD2 (6 bases). CDR3 length: 16 residues. Trimming removed 5 bases at V and 0 bases at J, with 18 bases between. CDR1 is DFQATT, CDR2 SNEGSKA, per germline (reference sequence). The CDR3 here is CSAPRERVRSTDTQYF. The CDR3 DNA reads TGCAGTGCTCCTAGAGAGCGGGTCAGAAGCACAGATACGCAGTATTTT.

This clonotype was observed many times. The rearrangement joins TRBV20-1 to TRBJ2-3, with D perhaps matching TRBD1 or TRBD2 (6 bases each). Germline CDR1 reads DFQATT; CDR2 reads SNEGSKA (reference sequence). Trimming took off 0 bases at V and 3 bases at J, with 13 bases between the two ends. The CDR3 is 15 residues long. This CDR3 is CSARDKGGWTDTQYF. CDR3 DNA sequence: TGCAGTGCTAGAGATAAGGGGGGCTGGACAGATACGCAGTATTTT.

This clonotype has a count of ten or more. The genes are TRBV20-1 and TRBJ2-1, with 12 nucleotides matching TRBD1. Trimming cost V 5 bases and J 9 bases; bases outside gene matches: 8. Germline V gene data show CDR1 as DFQATT and CDR2 as SNEGSKA (reference sequence). The CDR3 runs 14 residues. The CDR3 spells CSARAGTGGTEQFF. CDR3 nucleotides: TGCAGTGCTCGAGCCGGGACAGGGGGCACTGAGCAGTTCTTC.

This clonotype has a count of ten or more. The J gene is TRBJ1-1, the V gene TRBV7-9, with TRBD1 matching over 8 bases. V dropped 6 bases and J dropped 4; count of bases not matched to a gene: 10. The CDR3 contains 15 residues. The germline gives CDR1 SEHNR, CDR2 FQNEAQ (reference sequence). This chain's CDR3 is CASREWTGSPTEAFF. The CDR3 nucleotides are TGTGCCAGCAGAGAATGGACAGGGAGTCCCACTGAAGCTTTCTTT. The variable domain in full, with the rest retrieved from reference TRBV7-9 and TRBJ1-1, is DTGVSQNPRHKITKRGQNVTFRCDPISEHNRLYWYRQTLGQGPEFLTYFQNEAQLEKSRLLSDRFSAERPKGSFSTLEIQRTEQGDSAMYLCASREWTGSPTEAFFGQGTRLTVV.

This clonotype has a count of ten or more. The V gene is TRBV5-1, the J gene TRBJ2-2; 9 bases line up with TRBD2. The CDR3 is made up of 16 amino acids. Germline CDR1 and CDR2: SGHRS and YFSETQ. Trimming at V came to 0 bases and at J to 3 bases, leaving 3 bases not matched to a gene. In DNA form, the CDR3 reads TGCGCCAGCAGCTTGGAAGCGGGAGGTTACACCGGGGAGCTGTTTTTT. Translated, it gives CASSLEAGGYTGELFF. The full variable domain, with the rest looked up from reference TRBV5-1 and TRBJ2-2, is KAGVTQTPRYLIKTRGQQVTLSCSPISGHRSVSWYQQTPGQGLQFLFEYFSETQRNKGNFPGRFSGRQFSNSRSEMNVSTLELGDSALYLCASSLEAGGYTGELFFGEGSRLTVL.

This clonotype came up many times. This sequence joins TRBV4-1 and TRBJ2-1; D perhaps matches TRBD2 (6 bases). Germline V gives CDR1 MGHRA, CDR2 YSYEKL. V lost 1 base and J lost 0, with 13 bases in between. This CDR3 comprises 17 residues. CDR3: CASSQVPIAASYNEQFF. The CDR3 region has the DNA TGCGCCAGCAGCCAAGTACCAATAGCGGCCTCCTACAATGAGCAGTTCTTC.

The chain joins TRBV28 to TRBJ2-4, with unresolved D. The CDR3 spans 17 residues. V lost 5 bases and J 0 bases, leaving 17 bases between the germline ends. Germline CDR1 MDHEN, CDR2 SYDVKM. The CDR3 is CASSPGFRALAKNIQYF. In nucleotides, the CDR3 is TGTGCCAGCAGTCCCGGTTTCCGGGCCCTAGCCAAAAACATTCAGTACTTC.